This T cell receptor beta chain derives from a study of lymphopenia after photon versus proton radiotherapy (dated by TCRdb to between 2018 and 2021). At the level of the whole study: Photon and proton radiation therapy were compared by the study for their immunological effects in patients with gastrointestinal tumors who developed high-grade lymphopenia. The goal of the study was to characterize the differences between the two radiation modalities in how they affect the immune system. The cohort comprised 15 to 20 patients with gastrointestinal tumors who received either photon or proton therapy and then developed lymphopenia. General study outcomes and caveats: Across the cohort, among patients who died, a greater drop in TCR diversity after the nadir was inversely correlated with overall survival time. The survival association was assessed only in patients who died, and better survival with proton therapy was presented by the authors as a possibility rather than a demonstrated result. After the lymphocyte count nadir, repertoires from photon-treated patients showed oligoclonal expansion, particularly of CD8+ Temra cells, and this expansion drove the decline in diversity. Relative stability during treatment was observed in proton-treated patients, whereas loss of naive T cells and TCR diversity and gain of effector/memory populations were observed in photon-treated patients.

In the germline V gene, CDR1 corresponds to MDHEN and CDR2 to SYDVKM. V drops 5 bases and J drops 5 bases, leaving 10 bases in between. From the cysteine up to the phenylalanine, the CDR3 has a length of 13 residues. Only the CDR3 DNA stays, 39 bases, in frame from base 1. The library relied on the immunoSEQ multiplex PCR assay. Deep sequencing of rearranged TCR beta loci, alongside multiparametric flow cytometry, was used to profile T cell repertoires. Drawn from immuneACCESS, this table holds only the in-frame rearrangements with V and J called that TCRdb kept. Clones are partly lost; checked studies trace under half to an unresolved V gene and leave the rest unexplained. The sample contains tens of thousands of clones, approximately 90% of them found a single time. The top ten clones comprise about 3% of the sample. Comment on this clone: The clone's antigen remains unknown. No much larger clonotype is one base removed from it; base qualities were not supplied.

Recombination linked TRBV28 to TRBJ2-1; tentative D gene TRBD1, with 5 bases matching. The sample was peripheral blood, taken from a patient treated with photon-based radiotherapy. The source is a woman aged 70 to 79 with pancreatic cancer. The DNA sequence is given as TGTGCCAGCAGTCTCCACAGGAACAATGAGCAGTTCTTC. It translates as CASSLHRNNEQFF.